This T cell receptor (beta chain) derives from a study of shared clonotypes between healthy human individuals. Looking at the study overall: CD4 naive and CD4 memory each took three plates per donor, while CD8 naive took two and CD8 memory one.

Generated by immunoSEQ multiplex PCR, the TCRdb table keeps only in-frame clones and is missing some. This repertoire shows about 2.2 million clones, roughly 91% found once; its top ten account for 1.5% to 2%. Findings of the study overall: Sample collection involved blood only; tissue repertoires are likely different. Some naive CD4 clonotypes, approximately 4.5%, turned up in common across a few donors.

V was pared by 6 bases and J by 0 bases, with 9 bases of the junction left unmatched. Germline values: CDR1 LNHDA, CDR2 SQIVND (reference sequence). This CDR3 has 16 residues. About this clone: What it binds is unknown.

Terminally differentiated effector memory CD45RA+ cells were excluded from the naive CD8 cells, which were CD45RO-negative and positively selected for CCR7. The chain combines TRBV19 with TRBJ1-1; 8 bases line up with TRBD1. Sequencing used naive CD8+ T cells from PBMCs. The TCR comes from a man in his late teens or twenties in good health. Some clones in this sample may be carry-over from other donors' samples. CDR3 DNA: TGTGCCAGTAGGTTTATCGTGGGACAGGTGAACACTGAAGCTTTCTTT. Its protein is CASRFIVGQVNTEAFF.